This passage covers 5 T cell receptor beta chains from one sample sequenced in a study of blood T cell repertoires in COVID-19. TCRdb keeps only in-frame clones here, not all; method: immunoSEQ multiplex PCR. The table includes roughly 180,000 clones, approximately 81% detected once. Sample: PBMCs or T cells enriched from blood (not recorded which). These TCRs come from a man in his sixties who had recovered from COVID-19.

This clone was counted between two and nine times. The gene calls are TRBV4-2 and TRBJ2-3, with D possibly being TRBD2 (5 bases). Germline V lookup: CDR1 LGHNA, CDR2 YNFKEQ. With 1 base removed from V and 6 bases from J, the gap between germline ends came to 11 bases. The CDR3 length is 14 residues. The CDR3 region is CASSQGDRGDTQYF. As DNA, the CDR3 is TGTGCCAGCAGCCAAGGTGATCGCGGGGATACGCAGTATTTT.

CDR3 sequence (DNA): TGTGCCAGCAGCGCAGGCGGGACAGGGGGCTCCTACAATGAGCAGTTCTTC. Protein sequence: CASSAGGTGGSYNEQFF. V gene TRBV5-4 combines with J gene TRBJ2-1, with 11 bases aligning to TRBD1. Looked up from germline, CDR1 is SGHNT and CDR2 is YYREEE (reference sequence). CDR3 size: 17 residues. Trimming removed 4 bases from V and 0 bases from J; junction bases left unmatched: 6.

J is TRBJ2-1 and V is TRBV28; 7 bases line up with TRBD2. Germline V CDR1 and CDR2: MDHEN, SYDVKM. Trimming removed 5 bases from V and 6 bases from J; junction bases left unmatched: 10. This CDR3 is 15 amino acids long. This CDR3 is CASSPPVGRVNEQFF. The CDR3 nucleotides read TGTGCCAGCAGTCCCCCCGTGGGGAGGGTCAATGAGCAGTTCTTC.

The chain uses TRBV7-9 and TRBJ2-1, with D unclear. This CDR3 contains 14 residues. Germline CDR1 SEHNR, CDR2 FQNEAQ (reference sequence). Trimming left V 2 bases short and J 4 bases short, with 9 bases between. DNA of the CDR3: TGTGCCAGCAGCTTATTTTCAGAATACAATGAGCAGTTCTTC. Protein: CASSLFSEYNEQFF.

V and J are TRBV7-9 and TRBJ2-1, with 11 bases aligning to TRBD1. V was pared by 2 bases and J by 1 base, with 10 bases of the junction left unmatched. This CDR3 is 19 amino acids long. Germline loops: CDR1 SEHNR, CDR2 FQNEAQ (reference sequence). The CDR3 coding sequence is TGTGCCAGCAGCTTAATACATGGACAGGGGGCTACGTCCTACAATGAGCAGTTCTTC. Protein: CASSLIHGQGATSYNEQFF.